The 12 T cell receptor beta chains listed next were all sequenced from one sample in a study of molecular identifiers for immune sequencing clone quantification. MiXCR was run by TCRdb on the PCR reads, yielding one entry per CDR3 protein. The sample holds 85,000 to 120,000 distinct CDR3 sequences, about a third seen once. Sequenced material: naive CD8+ T cells from blood, with Jurkat cell RNA spiked in. Documented subset: FACS-sorted CD8+CD4-CCR7+CD45RA+ naive T cells. The receptors were gathered from a human donor in good health. Some libraries in this study had Jurkat cell RNA spiked in.

This clonotype was seen a few times. At one boundary the junction diverges from the germline segment, which might be a read error. The chain combines TRBV20-1 with TRBJ2-7, with 10 bases fitting TRBD2. Per the germline V gene, CDR1 is DFQATT and CDR2 is SNEGSKA (reference sequence). The length of the CDR3 is 16 residues. The CDR3 DNA sequence: TGCAGTGCCAGAGGCCTAGCGGGAGTGTTTGGCTACGAGCAGTACTTC. As protein: CSARGLAGVFGYEQYF.

This clonotype showed up many times. The chain couples TRBV29-1 to TRBJ2-3; 8 positions match TRBD1. Germline CDR1 and CDR2: SQVTM and ANQGSEA. The CDR3 is 13 residues long. Losses at the gene ends were 7 bases for V and 3 bases for J; bases not matched to a gene: 6. In DNA, the CDR3 is TGCAGCGCCACAGGGGGTGGTACAGATACGCAGTATTTT. Its protein is CSATGGGTDTQYF.

This clonotype occurred a few times. The chain has TRBV7-6 and TRBJ2-3, with D possibly being TRBD1 or TRBD2 (5 bases each). Between the trimmed V and J ends, which lost 5 bases and 0 bases, there was a span of 21 bases. CDR1 is SGHVS and CDR2 is FNYEAQ in the germline V gene. The CDR3 extends over 18 amino acids. CDR3: CASSAPNGGEPSTDTQYF. Written as DNA, the CDR3 is TGTGCCAGCAGCGCACCCAATGGGGGAGAACCTAGCACAGATACGCAGTATTTT.

Only a few counts were recorded for this clonotype. The chain joins TRBV5-8 to TRBJ2-5; 7 nucleotides line up with TRBD1. The V gene end was trimmed by 4 bases and the J gene end by 5 bases; junction bases not matched to a gene: 11. This CDR3 contains 15 residues. Per the germline V gene, CDR1 is SGHTS and CDR2 is YDEGEE. CDR3 DNA sequence: TGTGCCAGCAGCCCCGGACAGGATTACAGGGAGACCCAGTACTTC. This sequence encodes CASSPGQDYRETQYF.

As concerns this clonotype: This may arise from a read error, as a much more abundant clone is one base away. This chain connects TRBV7-2 to TRBJ2-1, with 9 bases fitting TRBD2. The CDR3 runs to 16 residues. Germline CDR1 SGHTA, CDR2 FQGNSA. The V segment lost 3 bases and the J segment 8 bases; nucleotides outside the gene matches: 11. CDR3 region: CASSFIAGAPSHEQFF. The CDR3 DNA follows: TGTGCCAGCAGCTTTATAGCGGGAGCCCCCTCCCATGAGCAGTTCTTC.

This clonotype was recorded only once. A read error may be the cause here, since a much bigger clone is one base away. The rearrangement links TRBV7-9 to TRBJ2-3; TRBD2 matches 9 bases. Per the germline V gene, CDR1 is SEHNR and CDR2 is FQNEAQ (reference sequence). The length of the CDR3 is 15 residues. V lost 6 bases to trimming and J lost 4 bases; unmatched junction nucleotides: 8. The DNA for the CDR3 is TGTGCCAGCAGATTTAGCGGGAGTTTCGCAGATACGCAGTATTTT. It is translated as CASRFSGSFADTQYF.

This clonotype was observed a single time. This sequence may be a read error, since a much larger clone differs from it by one base. This chain joins TRBV28 and TRBJ2-3; 8 positions agree with TRBD1. The germline gives CDR1 MDHEN, CDR2 SYDVKM. This CDR3 has 14 amino acids. CDR3 DNA sequence: TGTGACAGCAGTTTGACAGGGGCGACTGATACGCAGTATTTT. Translated: CDSSLTGATDTQYF.

This clonotype has ten or more counts. The chain links TRBV11-2 to TRBJ2-5; D not certain. The CDR3 is 12 residues long. Trimming took 5 bases from V and 0 from J, leaving 4 bases between them. The germline V gene has CDR1 SGHAT and CDR2 FQNNGV. CDR3 protein: CASSKYQETQYF. The CDR3 bases are TGTGCCAGCAGCAAGTACCAAGAGACCCAGTACTTC.

This clonotype was observed a few times. The junction differs from germline at one of its ends, possibly a read error. The rearrangement uses TRBV7-7 and TRBJ2-7; 9 positions agree with TRBD1. Looked up from germline, CDR1 is SSHAT and CDR2 is FNYEAQ (reference sequence). The CDR3 loop spans 14 amino acids. The CDR3 protein is CASSPGTGLGEQYF. CDR3 coding DNA: TGTGCTAGCAGCCCCGGGACAGGGCTGGGGGAGCAGTACTTC.

This clonotype was seen at least ten times. The chain couples TRBV7-2 to TRBJ2-5, with D uncertain. The CDR3 is 11 amino acids. Germline CDR1 reads SGHTA; CDR2 reads FQGNSA. V was cut by 0 bases and J by 8 bases, with 4 bases left in between. The CDR3 region has the DNA TGTGCCAGCAGCTTAGCTGCTACCCAGTACTTC. This codes for CASSLAATQYF.

This clonotype was observed a few times. V and J are TRBV14 and TRBJ2-2, with TRBD1 identical over 8 bases. CDR1 is SGHDN and CDR2 is FVKESK in the germline V gene. This CDR3 has 15 residues. Losses at the gene ends were 4 bases for V and 1 base for J; bases not matched to a gene: 2. CDR3 DNA sequence: TGTGCCAGCAGCCGGACAGGGAAGAACACCGGGGAGCTGTTTTTT. Amino acids: CASSRTGKNTGELFF.

This clonotype was counted only a few times. The V and J genes are TRBV11-2 and TRBJ2-5; D gene uncertain. CDR1 and CDR2 from the germline V gene are SGHAT and FQNNGV. The CDR3 is made up of 13 amino acids. The V gene lost 5 bases and the J gene lost 1 base, with 8 bases spanning the gap. Written as DNA, the CDR3 is TGTGCCAGCAGCGCTCAGGTCCAAGAGACCCAGTACTTC. Translated, it gives CASSAQVQETQYF.